What follows is one T cell receptor (beta chain) and its context. The data derive from a study of shared clonotypes between healthy human individuals. Naive CD8 populations comprised CD45RO-negative cells positively selected for CCR7, excluding terminally differentiated effector memory CD45RA+ cells. Germline V gene lookup returns CDR1 SQVTM and CDR2 ANQGSEA. V dropped 6 bases and J dropped 2; count of bases not matched to a gene: 10. The CDR3 spans 14 residues. Using immunoSEQ multiplex PCR, the repertoire was profiled, and TCRdb retains in-frame clones only, with some absent. This sample has some 2.1 million clones; 85% to 95% occur once, and the top ten carry around 1.1%.

The TCR sequence derives from a man aged 18 to 35 in good health. Material: naive CD8+ T cells sorted from blood. The chain couples TRBV29-1 to TRBJ2-7; 7 nucleotides align to TRBD1. The CDR3 region has the DNA TGCAGCGTAACAGACAGGGAGAAAACCTACGAGCAGTACTTC. Translation gives CSVTDREKTYEQYF.